A single sample is the source of the 10 T cell receptor beta chains below, sequenced in a study of liver allograft versus peripheral blood T cells (dated by TCRdb to about 2020). In terms of the full investigation: The study compared the T cell receptor repertoires present in transplanted livers with the repertoires present in the peripheral blood of liver transplant recipients.

The sequencer listed for this sample is Illumina MiSeq. TCRdb took the public reads, trimmed them with fastp at Q25, ran MiXCR for clone calling and kept in-frame beta chains. All rows with the same CDR3 protein become a single entry with the most common DNA and genes. Present in this sample are around 10,000 distinct CDR3 sequences, about 20% of which were seen just once. The ten largest account for 1.5% to 2% of the sample. The source is a human patient who had a liver transplant. Following transplantation, T cells from the graft donor may be among those present.

This clonotype is labeled as medium-sized (0.01 to 0.1%). The V and J genes are TRBV19 and TRBJ1-1; D gene uncertain. The CDR3 is made up of 15 amino acids. From germline, CDR1 is LNHDA and CDR2 SQIVND (reference sequence). The V and J ends lost 5 bases and 0 bases respectively, with 13 bases between them. CDR3 residues: CASSAGGRLNTEAFF. The CDR3, as DNA: TGTGCCAGTAGTGCAGGAGGCCGTCTGAACACTGAAGCTTTCTTT.

This clonotype was counted many times. The chain has TRBV16 and TRBJ2-5; D not certain. Germline CDR1 and CDR2: KGHSY and FQNENV. The CDR3 is made up of 14 amino acids. Deletions cut 5 bases from V and 1 base from J, with 11 bases between. The CDR3 loop reads CASSYDWLQETQYF. CDR3 DNA sequence: TGTGCCAGCAGCTACGATTGGCTCCAAGAGACCCAGTACTTC.

This clonotype is labeled as medium-sized (0.01 to 0.1%). The chain joins TRBV18 to TRBJ2-5, with 9 bases aligning to TRBD2. The CDR3 covers 17 residues. The germline V gene encodes CDR1 KGHSH and CDR2 LQKENI. The V and J ends lost 2 bases and 2 bases, in that order; junction bases with no gene match: 9. DNA of the CDR3: TGTGCCAGCTCACCAATTCTCGAGCGGGAGGTTCAAGAGACCCAGTACTTC. Protein: CASSPILEREVQETQYF.

This clonotype is medium-sized in the sample. The CDR3 DNA is TGTGCCAGCTCACCTCGGGAGGGGGCGATTTACACTGAAGCTTTCTTT. This sequence encodes CASSPREGAIYTEAFF. The V call is TRBV18, the J call TRBJ1-1; 7 bases are a match to TRBD1. Germline CDR1 KGHSH, CDR2 LQKENI. CDR3 length equals 16 residues. The V gene end was trimmed by 3 bases and the J gene end by 3 bases; junction bases not matched to a gene: 10.

The chain joins TRBV12-3 or TRBV12-4 to TRBJ1-1, with 10 positions matching TRBD1. J lost 5 bases, V lost 1 base, and 4 bases had no gene match. The CDR3 contains 15 residues. CDR3 residues: CASSLDGTGATEAFF. The CDR3 DNA reads as TGTGCCAGCAGTTTAGACGGGACAGGGGCTACTGAAGCTTTCTTT.

In its sample, this clonotype ranks as medium-sized. V and J are TRBV19 and TRBJ2-3, with 8 bases that match TRBD2. Germline CDR1 is LNHDA and CDR2 is SQIVND (reference sequence). The CDR3 totals 16 residues. Germline trimming cut 5 bases from V and 4 bases from J; bases unmatched to any gene: 11. CDR3: CASSPGTRGRADTQYF. The DNA of the CDR3 is TGTGCCAGTAGTCCCGGGACTAGGGGACGGGCAGATACGCAGTATTTT. Complete variable domain (other parts from reference TRBV19 and TRBJ2-3): DGGITQSPKYLFRKEGQNVTLSCEQNLNHDAMYWYRQDPGQGLRLIYYSQIVNDFQKGDIAEGYSVSREKKESFPLTVTSAQKNPTAFYLCASSPGTRGRADTQYFGPGTRLTVL.

This clonotype was counted a few times. This rearrangement joins TRBV29-1 to TRBJ2-7; 12 bases fit TRBD2. The CDR3 extends over 16 amino acids. The ends lost 4 bases at V and 4 bases at J; junction bases unmatched: 11. Germline loops: CDR1 SQVTM, CDR2 ANQGSEA. The CDR3 DNA reads TGCAGCGTTGCACCCAGACTAGCGGGGGATCAATACGAGCAGTACTTC. This gives the protein CSVAPRLAGDQYEQYF.

The sample holds a few counts of this clonotype. The rearrangement joins TRBV14 to TRBJ2-3; the D gene is possibly TRBD2 (5 bases). This CDR3 is built from 16 residues. CDR1 is SGHDN and CDR2 is FVKESK in the germline V gene. Trimming cost V 4 bases and J 4 bases, with 18 bases left between them. CDR3 nucleotides: TGTGCCAGCAGCCTCCCCCGGGGTCTGGGCGCAGATACGCAGTATTTT. Its translation: CASSLPRGLGADTQYF. Complete variable domain (other parts from reference TRBV14 and TRBJ2-3): EAGVTQFPSHSVIEKGQTVTLRCDPISGHDNLYWYRRVMGKEIKFLLHFVKESKQDESGMPNNRFLAERTGGTYSTLKVQPAELEDSGVYFCASSLPRGLGADTQYFGPGTRLTVL.

This clonotype qualifies as medium-sized (0.01 to 0.1%). The rearrangement links TRBV28 to TRBJ1-5; a possible D gene is TRBD1 (5 bases). CDR3 length: 13 amino acids. From germline, CDR1 is MDHEN and CDR2 SYDVKM. Trimming cost V 5 bases and J 5 bases, with 10 bases left between them. In DNA, the CDR3 is TGTGCCAGCAGTCTGGGGGGGGATCAGCCCCAGCATTTT. It yields the protein CASSLGGDQPQHF.

Only a few counts were recorded for this clonotype. The gene calls are TRBV20-1 and TRBJ2-3; 9 nucleotides agree with TRBD2. The V and J ends lost 4 bases and 0 bases, in that order; junction bases with no gene match: 8. The CDR3 is made up of 16 amino acids. Germline V CDR1 and CDR2: DFQATT, SNEGSKA (reference sequence). The CDR3 DNA reads TGCAGTGCTATACATAGCGGGAGACGGAGCACAGATACGCAGTATTTT. As protein: CSAIHSGRRSTDTQYF.